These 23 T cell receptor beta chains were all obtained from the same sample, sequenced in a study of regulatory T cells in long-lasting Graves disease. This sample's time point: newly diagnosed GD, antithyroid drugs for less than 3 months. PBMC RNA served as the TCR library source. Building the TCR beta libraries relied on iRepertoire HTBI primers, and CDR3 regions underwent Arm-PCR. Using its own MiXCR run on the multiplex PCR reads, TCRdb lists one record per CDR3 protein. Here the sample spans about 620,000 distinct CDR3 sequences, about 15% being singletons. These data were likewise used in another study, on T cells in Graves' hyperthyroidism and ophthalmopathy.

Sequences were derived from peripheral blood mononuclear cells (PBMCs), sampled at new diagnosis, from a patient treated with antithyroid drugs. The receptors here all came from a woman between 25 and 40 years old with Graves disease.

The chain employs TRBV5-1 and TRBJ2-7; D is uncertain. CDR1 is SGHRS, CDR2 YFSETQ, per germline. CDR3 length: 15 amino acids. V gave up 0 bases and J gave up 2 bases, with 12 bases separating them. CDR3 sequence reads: CASSLGQSPPYEQYF. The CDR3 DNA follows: TGCGCCAGCAGCTTGGGCCAATCACCACCCTACGAGCAGTACTTC.

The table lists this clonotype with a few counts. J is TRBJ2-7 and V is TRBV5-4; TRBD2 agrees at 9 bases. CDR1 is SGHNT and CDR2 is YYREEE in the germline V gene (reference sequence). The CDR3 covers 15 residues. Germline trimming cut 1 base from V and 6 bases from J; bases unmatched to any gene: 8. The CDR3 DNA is TGTGCCAGCAGCTTGCAGTTAGCGGGAGTAACCGAGCAGTACTTC. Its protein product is CASSLQLAGVTEQYF. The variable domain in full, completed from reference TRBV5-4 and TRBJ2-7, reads ETGVTQSPTHLIKTRGQQVTLRCSSQSGHNTVSWYQQALGQGPQFIFQYYREEENGRGNFPPRFSGLQFPNYSSELNVNALELDDSALYLCASSLQLAGVTEQYFGPGTRLTVT.

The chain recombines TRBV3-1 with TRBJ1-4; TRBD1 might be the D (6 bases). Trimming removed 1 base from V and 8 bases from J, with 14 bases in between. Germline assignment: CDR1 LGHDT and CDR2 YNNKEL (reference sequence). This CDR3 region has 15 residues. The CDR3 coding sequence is TGTGCCAGCAGCCAAGTTCTCCGGGGGCTCGAAAAACTGTTTTTT. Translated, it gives CASSQVLRGLEKLFF. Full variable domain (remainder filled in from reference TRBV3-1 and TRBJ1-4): DTAVSQTPKYLVTQMGNDKSIKCEQNLGHDTMYWYKQDSKKFLKIMFSYNNKELIINETVPNRFSPKSPDKAHLNLHINSLELGDSAVYFCASSQVLRGLEKLFFGSGTQLSVL.

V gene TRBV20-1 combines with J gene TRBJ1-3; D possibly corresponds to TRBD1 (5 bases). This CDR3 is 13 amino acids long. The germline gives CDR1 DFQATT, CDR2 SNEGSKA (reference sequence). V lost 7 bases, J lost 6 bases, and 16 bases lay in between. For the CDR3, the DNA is TGCAGTGTTCCCGGCCAGGGAGCAAACACCATATATTTT. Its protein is CSVPGQGANTIYF.

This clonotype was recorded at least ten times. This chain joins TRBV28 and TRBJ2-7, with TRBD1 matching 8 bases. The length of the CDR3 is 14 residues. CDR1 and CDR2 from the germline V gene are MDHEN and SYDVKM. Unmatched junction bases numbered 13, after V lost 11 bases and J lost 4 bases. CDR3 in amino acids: CAHARTGTGYEQYF. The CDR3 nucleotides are TGTGCCCACGCCCGGACAGGGACAGGTTACGAGCAGTACTTC.

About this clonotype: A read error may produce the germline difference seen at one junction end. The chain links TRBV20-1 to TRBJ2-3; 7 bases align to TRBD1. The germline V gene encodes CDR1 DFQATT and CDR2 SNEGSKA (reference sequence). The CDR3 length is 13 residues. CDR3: CSARAPGTDTQCF. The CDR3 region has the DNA TGCAGTGCTAGAGCCCCGGGGACAGATACGCAGTGTTTT.

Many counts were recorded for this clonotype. The CDR3: CASQPPEGYGYTF. In DNA, the CDR3 is TGTGCCAGCCAACCTCCGGAGGGGTACGGCTACACCTTC. The rearrangement joins TRBV28 to TRBJ1-2, with D possibly TRBD1 on 5 matching bases. V was trimmed by 8 bases and J by 8 bases, leaving 18 bases between them. Germline V gives CDR1 MDHEN, CDR2 SYDVKM. This CDR3 is 13 amino acids long.

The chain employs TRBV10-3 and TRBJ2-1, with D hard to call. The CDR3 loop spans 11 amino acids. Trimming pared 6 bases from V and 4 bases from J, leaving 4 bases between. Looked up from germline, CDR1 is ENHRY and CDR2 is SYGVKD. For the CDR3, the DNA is TGTGCCATCAGGGGTTACAATGAGCAGTTCTTC. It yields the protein CAIRGYNEQFF.

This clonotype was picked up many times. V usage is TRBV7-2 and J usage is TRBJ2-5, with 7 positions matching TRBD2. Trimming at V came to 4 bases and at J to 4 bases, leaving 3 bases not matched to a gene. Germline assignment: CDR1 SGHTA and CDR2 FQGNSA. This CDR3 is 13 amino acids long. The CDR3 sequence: CASSWGGGETQYF. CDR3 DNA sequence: TGTGCCAGCAGCTGGGGCGGGGGAGAGACCCAGTACTTC.

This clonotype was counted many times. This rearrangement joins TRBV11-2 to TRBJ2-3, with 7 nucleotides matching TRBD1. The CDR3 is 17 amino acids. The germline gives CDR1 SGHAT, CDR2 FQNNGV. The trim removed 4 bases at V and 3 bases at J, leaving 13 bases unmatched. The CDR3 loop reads CASSSGTVGTTTDTQYF. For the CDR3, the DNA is TGTGCCAGCAGCTCCGGGACAGTGGGGACCACAACAGATACGCAGTATTTT.

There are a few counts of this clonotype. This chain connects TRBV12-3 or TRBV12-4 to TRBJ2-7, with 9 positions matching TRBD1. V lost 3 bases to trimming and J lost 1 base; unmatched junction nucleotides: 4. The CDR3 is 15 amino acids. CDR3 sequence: CASSFEQGASYEQYF. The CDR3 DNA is TGTGCCAGCAGTTTTGAACAGGGGGCTTCCTACGAGCAGTACTTC.

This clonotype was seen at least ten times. The CDR3 DNA follows: TGTGCCAGCAGTGAGCCCGGGGATCGGGCCTATGGCTACACCTTC. Protein: CASSEPGDRAYGYTF. The chain recombines TRBV25-1 with TRBJ1-2; D ambiguous. The CDR3 length is 15 residues. Looked up from germline, CDR1 is MGHDK and CDR2 is SYGVNS. V lost 3 bases, J lost 4 bases, and 15 bases lay in between.

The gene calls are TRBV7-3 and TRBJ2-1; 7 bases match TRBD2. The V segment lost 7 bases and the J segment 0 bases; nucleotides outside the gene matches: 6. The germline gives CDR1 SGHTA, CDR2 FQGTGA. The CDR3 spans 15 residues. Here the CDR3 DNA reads TGTGCCAGCATCCAATCGGGGGGCTCCTACAATGAGCAGTTCTTC. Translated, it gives CASIQSGGSYNEQFF.

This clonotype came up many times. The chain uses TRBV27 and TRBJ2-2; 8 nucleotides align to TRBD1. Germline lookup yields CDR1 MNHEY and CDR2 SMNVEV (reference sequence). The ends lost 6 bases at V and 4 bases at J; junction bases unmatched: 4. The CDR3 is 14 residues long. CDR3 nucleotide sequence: TGTGCCAGCAGACGTACAGGGGGCACCGGGGAGCTGTTTTTT. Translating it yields CASRRTGGTGELFF.

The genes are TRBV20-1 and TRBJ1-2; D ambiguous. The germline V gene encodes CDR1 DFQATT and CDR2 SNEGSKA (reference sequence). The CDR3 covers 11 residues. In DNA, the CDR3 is TGCAGGACTAAGACAACCTATGGCTACACCTTC. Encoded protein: CRTKTTYGYTF.

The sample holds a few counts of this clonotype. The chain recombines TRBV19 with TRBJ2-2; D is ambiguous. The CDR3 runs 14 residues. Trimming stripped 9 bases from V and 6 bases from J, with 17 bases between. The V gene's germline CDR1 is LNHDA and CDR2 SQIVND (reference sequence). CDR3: CASQVLEGPGELFF. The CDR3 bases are TGTGCCAGCCAAGTATTGGAAGGACCCGGGGAGCTGTTTTTT.

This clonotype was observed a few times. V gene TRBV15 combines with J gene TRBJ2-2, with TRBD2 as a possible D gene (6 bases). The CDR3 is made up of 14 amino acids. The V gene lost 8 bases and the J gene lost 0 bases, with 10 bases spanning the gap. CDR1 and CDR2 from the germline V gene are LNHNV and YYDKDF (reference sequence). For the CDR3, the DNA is TGTGCCACCCCAGCGGGTACGAACACCGGGGAGCTGTTTTTT. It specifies CATPAGTNTGELFF.

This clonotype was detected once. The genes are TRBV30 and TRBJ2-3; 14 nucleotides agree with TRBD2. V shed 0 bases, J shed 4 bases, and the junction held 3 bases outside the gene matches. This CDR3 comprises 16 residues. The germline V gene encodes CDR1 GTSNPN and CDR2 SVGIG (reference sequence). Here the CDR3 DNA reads TGTGCCTGGAGTGTAGGGACTAGCGGGAGAGCAGATACGCAGTATTTT. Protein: CAWSVGTSGRADTQYF.

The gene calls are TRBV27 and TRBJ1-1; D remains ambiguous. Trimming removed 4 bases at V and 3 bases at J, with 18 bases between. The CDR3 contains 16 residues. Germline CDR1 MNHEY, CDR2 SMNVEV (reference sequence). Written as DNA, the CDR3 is TGTGCCAGCAGTTCGCGTCAATCCGGAGGGTACACTGAAGCTTTCTTT. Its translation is CASSSRQSGGYTEAFF.

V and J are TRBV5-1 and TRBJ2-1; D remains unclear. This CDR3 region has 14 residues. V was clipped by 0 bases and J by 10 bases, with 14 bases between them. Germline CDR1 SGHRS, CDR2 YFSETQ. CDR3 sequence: CASSLAPTLYEQFF. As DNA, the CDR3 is TGCGCCAGCAGCTTGGCCCCCACCCTCTACGAGCAGTTCTTC.

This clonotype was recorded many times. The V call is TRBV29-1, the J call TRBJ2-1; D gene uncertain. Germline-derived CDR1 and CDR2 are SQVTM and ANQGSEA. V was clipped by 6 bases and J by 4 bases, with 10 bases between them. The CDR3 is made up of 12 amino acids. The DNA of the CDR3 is TGCAGCGTCGCCCAACCGTACAATGAGCAGTTCTTC. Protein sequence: CSVAQPYNEQFF.

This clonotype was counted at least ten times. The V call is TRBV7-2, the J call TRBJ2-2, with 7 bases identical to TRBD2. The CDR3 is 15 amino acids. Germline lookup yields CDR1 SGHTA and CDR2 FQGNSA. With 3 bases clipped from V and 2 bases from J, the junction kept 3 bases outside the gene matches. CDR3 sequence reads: CASSLRGRNTGELFF. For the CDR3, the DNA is TGTGCCAGCAGCTTGCGGGGGAGAAACACCGGGGAGCTGTTTTTT.

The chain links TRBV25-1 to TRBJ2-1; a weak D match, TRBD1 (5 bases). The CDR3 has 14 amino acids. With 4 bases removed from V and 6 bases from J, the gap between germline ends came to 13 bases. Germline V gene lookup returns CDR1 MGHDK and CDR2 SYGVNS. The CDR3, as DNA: TGTGCCAGCAGTGCCCCGGCCAGGGTCAATGAGCAGTTCTTC. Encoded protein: CASSAPARVNEQFF.